These 22 T cell receptor beta chains originate from one sample sequenced in a study of blood T cell repertoires in COVID-19. Data came from immunoSEQ multiplex PCR; TCRdb stores just in-frame clones and leaves some out. The sample lists hundreds of thousands of clones, approximately 92% occurring once. The sequenced sample was PBMCs or T cells enriched from blood (not recorded which). The receptors come from a man between 18 and 29 years old who had recovered from COVID-19.

V usage is TRBV28 and J usage is TRBJ2-7; possibly TRBD1 for D (6 bases). V was trimmed by 4 bases and J by 7 bases, leaving 17 bases between them. The germline V gene encodes CDR1 MDHEN and CDR2 SYDVKM. CDR3 length: 14 residues. The CDR3 region is CASSSQGVIGEQYF. The CDR3 region has the DNA TGTGCCAGCAGTTCACAGGGTGTAATCGGAGAGCAGTACTTC. Full variable domain (outside the CDR3, taken from reference TRBV28 and TRBJ2-7): DVKVTQSSRYLVKRTGEKVFLECVQDMDHENMFWYRQDPGLGLRLIYFSYDVKMKEKGDIPEGYSVSREKKERFSLILESASTNQTSMYLCASSSQGVIGEQYFGPGTRLTVT.

This CDR3 reads CASTPRDNYYNEQFF. For the CDR3, the DNA is TGTGCCAGCACCCCCCGGGACAACTACTACAATGAGCAGTTCTTC. This rearrangement joins TRBV28 to TRBJ2-1, with a weak D call TRBD1 (6 bases). The V gene lost 7 bases and the J gene lost 3 bases, with 16 bases spanning the gap. CDR3 length: 15 amino acids. CDR1 is MDHEN and CDR2 is SYDVKM in the germline V gene.

This clone was counted at least ten times. The J gene is TRBJ1-3, the V gene TRBV2; 7 nucleotides agree with TRBD1. V shed 6 bases, J shed 9 bases, and the junction held 8 bases outside the gene matches. The CDR3 has 13 residues. Germline V gene data show CDR1 as SNHLY and CDR2 as FYNNEI. CDR3 in amino acids: CASRGDSAATIYF. The DNA for the CDR3 is TGTGCCAGCAGAGGGGACAGCGCGGCCACCATATATTTT.

This chain uses TRBV14 with TRBJ2-7; D is undetermined. The CDR3 contains 11 residues. V was cut by 1 base and J by 6 bases, with 4 bases left in between. Germline V CDR1 and CDR2: SGHDN, FVKESK. The CDR3 bases are TGTGCCAGCAGCCAAGTCCGCGAGCAGTACTTC. As protein: CASSQVREQYF.

This CDR3 reads CASSPRFRISDTYEQYF. In DNA form, the CDR3 reads TGTGCCAGCAGCCCGAGATTCAGGATCTCAGACACCTACGAGCAGTACTTC. The chain combines TRBV6-2 or TRBV6-3 with TRBJ2-7; D gene unclear. This CDR3 region has 17 residues. Trimming removed 6 bases at V and 2 bases at J, with 23 bases between. The germline V gene encodes CDR1 MNHEY and CDR2 SVGEGT.

The rearrangement links TRBV29-1 to TRBJ2-3; 9 nucleotides agree with TRBD2. The CDR3 runs to 14 residues. The junction had 1 base not matched to a gene; V was cut back by 3 bases and J by 0 bases. CDR1 and CDR2 (germline): SQVTM, ANQGSEA. The CDR3 DNA sequence: TGCAGCGTTGATCTAGCGGGGAGCACAGATACGCAGTATTTT. As protein: CSVDLAGSTDTQYF.

The rearrangement joins TRBV4-2 to TRBJ2-1, with D perhaps matching TRBD1 (6 bases). Germline V CDR1 and CDR2: LGHNA, YNFKEQ. Trimming took off 4 bases at V and 0 bases at J, with 10 bases between the two ends. CDR3 length equals 15 residues. CDR3 in amino acids: CASSLSDSSYNEQFF. The CDR3 nucleotides read TGTGCCAGCAGCCTTTCGGACAGCTCCTACAATGAGCAGTTCTTC.

The chain is built from TRBV7-3 and TRBJ2-1, with no clear D. This CDR3 has 13 residues. The germline gives CDR1 SGHTA, CDR2 FQGTGA. V was cut by 5 bases and J by 13 bases, with 18 bases left in between. The CDR3 nucleotides read TGTGCCAGCAGCGCCTCGTCCGAGACAAGACAGTTCTTC. Its translation is CASSASSETRQFF.

CDR3 DNA: TGTGCCAGCAGCTTAGGGCAGGCCACTGAAGCTTTCTTT. Translating it yields CASSLGQATEAFF. The chain combines TRBV11-2 with TRBJ1-1, with D unclear. This CDR3 region has 13 residues. Trimming pared 1 base from V and 4 bases from J, leaving 7 bases between. Germline V lookup: CDR1 SGHAT, CDR2 FQNNGV.

The gene calls are TRBV5-4 and TRBJ2-5; 11 bases are shared with TRBD2. The germline V gene has CDR1 SGHNT and CDR2 YYREEE (reference sequence). The CDR3 covers 13 residues. V shed 0 bases and J 12 bases; nucleotides not matched to a gene: 4. The CDR3 protein is CASSLAGSGREYF. The CDR3 DNA is TGTGCCAGCAGCTTGGCCGGTAGCGGGAGGGAGTACTTC.

This chain connects TRBV18 to TRBJ2-2; possible D gene TRBD1, 7 bases. This CDR3 contains 15 residues. Trimming took 2 bases from V and 4 from J, leaving 11 bases between them. Germline lookup yields CDR1 KGHSH and CDR2 LQKENI. This CDR3 is CASSPAGQSTGELFF. The CDR3 coding sequence is TGTGCCAGCTCACCAGCGGGACAGTCCACCGGGGAGCTGTTTTTT.

This sequence joins TRBV13 and TRBJ1-1; 8 bases are shared with TRBD1. The V gene's germline CDR1 is PRHDT and CDR2 FYEKMQ (reference sequence). The CDR3 runs 15 residues. J was trimmed by 7 bases and V by 5 bases; bases with no gene match: 12. The CDR3 DNA reads TGTGCCAGCAGCCCGCGAGGACAGGGAAGGGGTGAAGCTTTCTTT. Translating gives CASSPRGQGRGEAFF.

The chain recombines TRBV7-9 with TRBJ2-7; possibly TRBD2 for D (5 bases). The CDR3 sequence is 15 residues long. CDR1 and CDR2 from the germline V gene are SEHNR and FQNEAQ (reference sequence). The germline V and J ends were trimmed by 10 bases and 1 base, with 20 bases remaining between them. DNA for the CDR3: TGTGCCATTACACTTACTAGGGCTGAGTCCTACGAGCAGTACTTC. Encoded protein: CAITLTRAESYEQYF.

This chain connects TRBV6-5 to TRBJ1-1; 8 bases map to TRBD1. The CDR3 has 14 residues. Germline V gene sequence: CDR1 MNHEY, CDR2 SVGAGI. With 6 bases clipped from V and 7 bases from J, the junction kept 10 bases outside the gene matches. The CDR3 nucleotides read TGTGCCAGCAGCTCCTCAGGGGGCAGGGGTGAAGCTTTCTTT. Its protein is CASSSSGGRGEAFF.

The chain uses TRBV18 and TRBJ2-3, with a possible D match to TRBD2 (6 bases). V lost 2 bases and J lost 6, with 12 bases in between. The CDR3 spans 14 residues. Germline V lookup: CDR1 KGHSH, CDR2 LQKENI. CDR3 sequence: CASSPEAGGDTQYF. CDR3 sequence (DNA): TGTGCCAGCTCACCAGAGGCAGGAGGGGATACGCAGTATTTT.

The CDR3 bases are TGCGCCAGCAGTGCTAGGGGTTCACCCCTCCACTTT. Translating gives CASSARGSPLHF. The V gene is TRBV10-1, the J gene TRBJ1-6; D possibly corresponds to TRBD1 (5 bases). The CDR3 loop spans 12 amino acids. V was trimmed by 4 bases and J by 9 bases, leaving 7 bases between them. Per the germline V gene, CDR1 is WNHNN and CDR2 is SYGVQD (reference sequence).

This chain links TRBV18 with TRBJ1-3; D perhaps matches TRBD1 (5 bases). The length of the CDR3 is 15 residues. Germline values: CDR1 KGHSH, CDR2 LQKENI. V shed 0 bases and J shed 6 bases, with 12 bases lying between them. CDR3 region: CASSPPQGGQNTIYF. In nucleotides, the CDR3 is TGTGCCAGCTCACCACCCCAGGGCGGTCAAAACACCATATATTTT.

The chain carries TRBV6-5 and TRBJ1-5; D is uncertain. The CDR3 extends over 14 amino acids. Per germline, CDR1 MNHEY and CDR2 SVGAGI. Trimming stripped 6 bases from V and 0 bases from J, with 9 bases between. CDR3 amino acids: CASRGADSNQPQHF. The CDR3 region has the DNA TGTGCCAGCAGGGGAGCCGATAGCAATCAGCCCCAGCATTTT.

This chain connects TRBV5-6 to TRBJ1-6; TRBD1 is a possible D gene (5 bases). Trimming cost V 1 base and J 12 bases, with 20 bases left between them. Germline V gene sequence: CDR1 SGHDT, CDR2 YYEEEE. This CDR3 region has 16 residues. In DNA, the CDR3 is TGTGCCAGCAGCTTGTCCGGAGTGCCCATCAGGGAACCCCTCCACTTT. It specifies CASSLSGVPIREPLHF.

The J gene is TRBJ1-2, the V gene TRBV2, with D tentatively TRBD1 (5 bases). V was clipped by 4 bases and J by 8 bases, with 20 bases between them. The CDR3 runs 15 residues. Germline V gives CDR1 SNHLY, CDR2 FYNNEI. In nucleotides, the CDR3 is TGTGCCAGCAGTGCCGGGTGGGGCTCGGTAGAGGGCTACACCTTC. Its translation is CASSAGWGSVEGYTF.

This clone showed up just a few times. The DNA of the CDR3 is TGTGCCATCAGTGCGTGGGGGGGCACTGAAGCTTTCTTT. This gives the protein CAISAWGGTEAFF. The chain has TRBV10-3 and TRBJ1-1, with D possibly matching TRBD1 (5 bases). This CDR3 comprises 13 residues. Trimming shortened V by 4 bases and J by 4 bases, and 10 bases separated the two germline ends. Looked up from germline, CDR1 is ENHRY and CDR2 is SYGVKD.

This chain connects TRBV6-5 to TRBJ2-7, with TRBD1 identical over 7 bases. The V and J ends lost 4 bases and 3 bases, in that order; junction bases with no gene match: 9. CDR3 length: 15 amino acids. Germline-derived CDR1 and CDR2 are MNHEY and SVGAGI. CDR3 in amino acids: CASSSTGTVYYEQYF. DNA for the CDR3: TGTGCCAGCAGTTCCACCGGGACAGTTTACTACGAGCAGTACTTC.